A selection of T cell receptor beta chains follows, all from one sample in a study of T cell repertoires in cytomegalovirus infection. No antigen has been assigned to these receptors. TCRdb analysed the reads with MiXCR anew, one entry per CDR3 protein. The profile shows about 920,000 distinct CDR3 sequences, 30% to 40% of them singletons. This sample comprised cultured CD8+ T cells from PBMCs, obtained from culture after CMV antigen stimulation. The receptors were gathered from a human donor in good health (CMV status not recorded). Some clones in this sample may be carry-over from other donors' samples. Both conserved end residues are part of each CDR3.

>TRBV27|TRBJ1-4
CASSPGVANEKLFF
>TRBV9|TRBJ1-2
CASSVDGGASGYTF
>TRBV7-9|TRBJ2-2
CASSSGGQNTGELFF
>TRBV6-5|TRBJ2-3
CASSYSSMGGGGDTQYF
>TRBV7-8|TRBJ2-3
CASSPHRATDTQYF
>TRBV12-3/TRBV12-4|TRBJ1-5
CASSLMGGAEPQHF
>TRBV11-2|TRBJ2-2
CASSSTGLENGELFF
>TRBV27|TRBJ1-2
CASSFRTGEFYGYTF
>TRBV10-3|TRBJ2-7
CAINRDNSYEQYF
>TRBV11-3|TRBJ2-4
CASRTHPGRSPAKNIQYF
>TRBV28|TRBJ2-1
CASSSPLYSTSGTLYNEQFF
>TRBV15|TRBJ2-4
CATSRDGRNLAKNIQYF
>TRBV7-6|TRBJ2-2
CASSRHPSSETGELFF
>TRBV5-6|TRBJ1-6
CASSPGSYYSPLHF
>TRBV20-1|TRBJ1-2
CSAPFRDAKIYGYTF
>TRBV19|TRBJ2-1
CASSIGLDDEQFF
>TRBV6-1|TRBJ2-3
CASSPGHGSDTQYF
>TRBV4-1|TRBJ2-3
CASSHAGFTDTQYF
>TRBV7-9|TRBJ2-1
CASSTSGGETYNEQFF
>TRBV7-6|TRBJ2-7
CASSLATDYEQYF
>TRBV4-3|TRBJ1-4
CASSQEDSNEKLFF
>TRBV5-1|TRBJ1-1
CASSYGVGSGEAFF
>TRBV7-2|TRBJ1-1
CASSLTGAAGTEAFF
>TRBV10-2|TRBJ2-1
CASSGGTGLAEQFF
>TRBV5-4|TRBJ2-7
CAISGQAGGSSYEQYF
>TRBV6-2/TRBV6-3|TRBJ2-5
CASISDIPGGTQYF
>TRBV7-9|TRBJ2-6
CASSVEYSGANVLTF
>TRBV11-1|TRBJ1-1
CASRPRAGTEAFF
>TRBV7-2|TRBJ1-5
CASSLGTGYGNQPQHF
>TRBV5-1|TRBJ2-3
CASSSRTPSSTDTQYF
>TRBV28|TRBJ1-5
CASSLLDSSSNQPQHF
>TRBV27|TRBJ2-2
CASSRQGASGELFF
>TRBV2|TRBJ1-2
CASREGQGDGYTF
>TRBV7-6|TRBJ2-7
CASSSYQSSHEQYF
>TRBV19|TRBJ1-5
CAPVGEGRNQPQHF
>TRBV19|TRBJ2-5
CASSSDRNWETQYF
>TRBV7-6|TRBJ2-7
CASSLGTALDEQYF
>TRBV2|TRBJ1-2
CASRGDSLYGYTF
>TRBV5-4|TRBJ2-1
CASSLNPRNEQFF
>TRBV13|TRBJ1-1
CASSNPLGTGAFF
>TRBV6-4|TRBJ2-1
CASSDSWDWGGEQFF
>TRBV6-6|TRBJ1-1
CASSYSEGQENTEAFF
>TRBV6-6|TRBJ2-7
CASSYVFARNKYEQYF
>TRBV7-9|TRBJ1-1
CASSTFLGQNTEAFF
>TRBV10-3|TRBJ2-1
CATLAGKVNEQFF
>TRBV12-3/TRBV12-4|TRBJ1-1
CASSVIQVLGTEAFF
>TRBV11-1|TRBJ2-5
CARPPGQIQETQYF